The 26 T cell receptor beta chains given below trace back to one sample, sequenced in a study of control samples from healthy donors and cancer patients. TCRdb's copy holds only in-frame clones and misses some; the assay was immunoSEQ multiplex PCR. The repertoire has around 230,000 clones, about 93% of them found once; the top ten carry around 1.5%. The sequencing input was blood. The receptors shown here come from a man between 50 and 59 years old in good health.

The chain couples TRBV5-1 to TRBJ2-7, with D perhaps given as TRBD1 or TRBD2 (6 bases each). Germline V gene data show CDR1 as SGHRS and CDR2 as YFSETQ. The length of the CDR3 is 14 residues. Trimming removed 4 bases at V and 1 base at J, with 12 bases between. The CDR3 nucleotides are TGCGCCAGCAGCCCGGGGGCCGATTCCTACGAGCAGTACTTC. Its translation: CASSPGADSYEQYF.

In nucleotides, the CDR3 is TGCGCCAGCAGGCCCGACAGGGGGGCCTACGAGCAGTACGTC. Encoded protein: CASRPDRGAYEQYV. The genes are TRBV4-1 and TRBJ2-7; 9 bases fit TRBD1. CDR1 is MGHRA, CDR2 YSYEKL, per germline. This CDR3 has 14 amino acids. Unmatched junction bases numbered 5, after V lost 6 bases and J lost 2 bases.

This chain connects TRBV7-2 to TRBJ2-2; D gene uncertain. The CDR3 runs to 14 residues. The germline V gene encodes CDR1 SGHTA and CDR2 FQGNSA. V dropped 5 bases and J dropped 1 base, with 8 bases sitting between them. This chain's CDR3 is CASSTAWNTGELFF. The DNA for the CDR3 is TGTGCCAGCAGCACCGCATGGAACACCGGGGAGCTGTTTTTT.

The chain combines TRBV5-1 with TRBJ1-1; 9 nucleotides match TRBD1. CDR1 SGHRS and CDR2 YFSETQ come from the germline V gene. The ends lost 4 bases at V and 1 base at J; junction bases unmatched: 2. The CDR3 contains 14 residues. The CDR3 nucleotides are TGCGCCAGCAGCAAGGACAGGGGGAACACTGAAGCTTTCTTT. It yields the protein CASSKDRGNTEAFF.

The chain has TRBV15 and TRBJ1-1, with D unresolved. This CDR3 region has 12 residues. With 1 base removed from V and 9 bases from J, the gap between germline ends came to 9 bases. Germline V gives CDR1 LNHNV, CDR2 YYDKDF (reference sequence). The CDR3 coding sequence is TGTGCCACCAGCAGAGTAGGGTCTCAAGCTTTCTTT. Translation: CATSRVGSQAFF.

This clone has a single count. The J gene is TRBJ1-1, the V gene TRBV5-1; the D gene is possibly TRBD1 (6 bases). The CDR3 contains 16 residues. The V end lost 1 base, the J end lost 0 bases, and 13 bases lay between the germline ends. In germline, CDR1 is SGHRS, CDR2 YFSETQ. In DNA, the CDR3 is TGCGCCAGCAGCTTGAGTGCAGGGGAAATGAACACTGAAGCTTTCTTT. Encoded protein: CASSLSAGEMNTEAFF.

The gene calls are TRBV10-3 and TRBJ2-1; 9 nucleotides align to TRBD1. V lost 6 bases and J lost 8; bases outside the gene matches: 8. Germline CDR1 and CDR2: ENHRY and SYGVKD. The CDR3 is 14 amino acids. DNA of the CDR3: TGTGCCATCAGCGCCCGGACAGGGGTAGATGAGCAGTTCTTC. Its protein product is CAISARTGVDEQFF.

The J gene is TRBJ2-4, the V gene TRBV5-5; D possibly corresponds to TRBD1 (5 bases). V lost 2 bases and J lost 7, with 10 bases in between. The CDR3 is 13 amino acids. In germline, CDR1 is SGHKS, CDR2 YYEKEE (reference sequence). The CDR3 spells CASSFQGGNIQYF. Written as DNA, the CDR3 is TGTGCCAGCAGCTTTCAGGGTGGGAACATTCAGTACTTC.

The chain has TRBV6-5 and TRBJ1-6, with 9 bases identical to TRBD1. There are 14 residues in the CDR3. Germline V gene lookup returns CDR1 MNHEY and CDR2 SVGAGI. The J segment lost 8 bases and the V segment lost 6 bases, leaving 5 bases of the junction unmatched. Written as DNA, the CDR3 is TGTGCCAGCAGACTACGACAGGGGGATTCACCCCTCCACTTT. It codes for CASRLRQGDSPLHF.

The chain joins TRBV4-1 to TRBJ1-6, with unresolved D. Germline V gene sequence: CDR1 MGHRA, CDR2 YSYEKL. Trimming removed 3 bases from V and 8 bases from J, with 26 bases in between. CDR3 length: 19 residues. CDR3 amino acids: CASSHERQERNYLDSPLHF. As DNA, the CDR3 is TGCGCCAGCAGCCATGAAAGGCAGGAAAGAAACTACTTAGATTCACCCCTCCACTTT.

In regard to this clone: An end of the junction differs from the germline gene, which may be a read error. The V call is TRBV5-1, the J call TRBJ2-3, with 9 bases matching TRBD2. CDR3 length equals 15 residues. The V gene's germline CDR1 is SGHRS and CDR2 YFSETQ. CDR3 amino acids: CPSSFDAGGAYTKYF. In DNA form, the CDR3 reads TGCCCCAGCAGCTTTGACGCGGGGGGGGCCTATACCAAATATTTT.

The chain carries TRBV6-6 and TRBJ2-7; 12 bases align to TRBD2. The trim removed 6 bases at V and 2 bases at J, leaving 5 bases unmatched. This CDR3 is 15 amino acids long. The germline V gene has CDR1 MNHNY and CDR2 SVGAGI (reference sequence). Here the CDR3 DNA reads TGTGCCAGCAGCTTGACTAGCGGGGGTGCCTACGAGCAGTACTTC. Residues: CASSLTSGGAYEQYF.

In DNA form, the CDR3 reads TGTGCCAGTAGTACCGGGACTAGCGGGGCCCCCCGGGAGACCCAGTACTTC. It is translated as CASSTGTSGAPRETQYF. The chain carries TRBV19 and TRBJ2-5; TRBD2 agrees at 13 bases. Germline CDR1 reads LNHDA; CDR2 reads SQIVND (reference sequence). This CDR3 is 17 amino acids long. V trimming: 4 bases; J trimming: 5 bases; junction bases outside the gene matches: 10. The whole variable domain, filled in from reference TRBV19 and TRBJ2-5, reads DGGITQSPKYLFRKEGQNVTLSCEQNLNHDAMYWYRQDPGQGLRLIYYSQIVNDFQKGDIAEGYSVSREKKESFPLTVTSAQKNPTAFYLCASSTGTSGAPRETQYFGPGTRLLVL.

The rearrangement uses TRBV19 and TRBJ1-5; D perhaps matches TRBD1 (6 bases). Germline CDR1 reads LNHDA; CDR2 reads SQIVND (reference sequence). V dropped 4 bases and J dropped 0 bases, with 13 bases sitting between them. This CDR3 region has 16 residues. CDR3 DNA: TGTGCCAGTAGTAAGGGGGACGGCGATAGCAATCAGCCCCAGCATTTT. This encodes CASSKGDGDSNQPQHF.

About this clone: At one boundary the junction diverges from the germline segment, which might be a read error. This rearrangement joins TRBV10-3 to TRBJ2-6; D is uncertain. The V gene's germline CDR1 is ENHRY and CDR2 SYGVKD. CDR3 size: 13 residues. CDR3 sequence reads: CATSLSGANVLTF. CDR3 nucleotides: TGTGCCACCAGTCTGTCTGGGGCCAACGTCCTGACTTTC.

The rearrangement links TRBV11-1 to TRBJ2-7; perhaps TRBD2 as D (6 bases). This CDR3 has 14 amino acids. V was cut by 6 bases and J by 8 bases, with 20 bases left in between. Germline CDR1 SGHAT, CDR2 FQDESV (reference sequence). The CDR3 region has the DNA TGTGCCAGCAGAGCCACCGGGAGCAGAGTGAAGCAGTACTTC. It translates to CASRATGSRVKQYF.

The rearrangement joins TRBV4-1 to TRBJ2-2; tentatively, D is TRBD2 (6 bases). CDR1 and CDR2 (germline): MGHRA, YSYEKL. Trimming took 5 bases from V and 1 from J, leaving 20 bases between them. The CDR3 runs 18 residues. In nucleotides, the CDR3 is TGCGCCAGCAGCGGGCGGCGGGGCGGAGACCTGAACACCGGGGAGCTGTTTTTT. This gives the protein CASSGRRGGDLNTGELFF.

The chain combines TRBV5-1 with TRBJ1-2, with D uncertain. Between the trimmed V and J ends, which lost 0 bases and 6 bases, there was a span of 9 bases. The CDR3 runs 13 residues. CDR1 and CDR2 (germline): SGHRS, YFSETQ. The CDR3 protein is CASSLAPQDGYTF. The DNA for the CDR3 is TGCGCCAGCAGCTTGGCCCCTCAGGATGGCTACACCTTC.

This chain uses TRBV7-2 with TRBJ2-1; D may be TRBD1 or TRBD2 (7 bases each). The length of the CDR3 is 15 residues. V lost 2 bases, J lost 12 bases, and 20 bases lay in between. Germline values: CDR1 SGHTA, CDR2 FQGNSA. The CDR3 here is CASSLSAGEGQPQFF. As DNA, the CDR3 is TGTGCCAGCAGCTTATCGGCAGGGGAGGGACAGCCGCAGTTCTTC.

J is TRBJ1-1 and V is TRBV20-1, with D maybe TRBD1 (5 bases). Germline V gives CDR1 DFQATT, CDR2 SNEGSKA (reference sequence). V dropped 3 bases and J dropped 8 bases, with 13 bases sitting between them. The CDR3 totals 12 residues. In DNA, the CDR3 is TGCAGTGCTAGTGGGCAGGGTACGGAAGCTTTCTTT. Its protein is CSASGQGTEAFF.

This clone has only a few counts. The rearrangement joins TRBV15 to TRBJ2-2, with D possibly matching TRBD2 (5 bases). V was cut by 0 bases and J by 3 bases, with 14 bases left in between. Germline assignment: CDR1 LNHNV and CDR2 YYDKDF (reference sequence). There are 17 residues in the CDR3. The CDR3 loop reads CATSRESTHGDTGELFF. CDR3 coding DNA: TGTGCCACCAGCAGAGAATCAACCCACGGGGACACCGGGGAGCTGTTTTTT.

This sequence joins TRBV3-1 (or the pseudogene TRBV3-2) and TRBJ2-1, with 12 bases identical to TRBD2. Trimming removed 4 bases from V and 2 bases from J; junction bases left unmatched: 15. The CDR3 is 20 amino acids. From germline, CDR1 is LGHDT and CDR2 YNNKEL (reference sequence). The CDR3 reads CASSPWTSGDPRAAYNEQFF. The DNA of the CDR3 is TGTGCCAGCAGCCCCTGGACTAGCGGGGATCCCCGCGCAGCCTACAATGAGCAGTTCTTC.

The V call is TRBV5-6, the J call TRBJ1-2; D is possibly TRBD1 (5 bases). Trimming left V 3 bases short and J 8 bases short, with 14 bases between. Germline assignment: CDR1 SGHDT and CDR2 YYEEEE. The CDR3 totals 13 residues. The CDR3 sequence is CASSWRGTGGYTF. The CDR3, as DNA: TGTGCCAGCAGCTGGCGGGGCACCGGCGGCTACACCTTC. Supplemented by reference TRBV5-6 and TRBJ1-2, the full variable domain reads DAGVTQSPTHLIKTRGQQVTLRCSPKSGHDTVSWYQQALGQGPQFIFQYYEEEERQRGNFPDRFSGHQFPNYSSELNVNALLLGDSALYLCASSWRGTGGYTFGSGTRLTVV.

This chain links TRBV29-1 with TRBJ1-4, with 8 bases matching TRBD1. Trimming took 4 bases from V and 7 from J; bases not matched to a gene: 2. The CDR3 extends over 12 amino acids. Per the germline V gene, CDR1 is SQVTM and CDR2 is ANQGSEA. The CDR3 nucleotides read TGCAGCGTTGGGGACAGGTTTGAAAAACTGTTTTTT. This codes for CSVGDRFEKLFF. Full variable domain (missing parts from reference TRBV29-1 and TRBJ1-4): SAVISQKPSRDICQRGTSLTIQCQVDSQVTMMFWYRQQPGQSLTLIATANQGSEATYESGFVIDKFPISRPNLTFSTLTVSNMSPEDSSIYLCSVGDRFEKLFFGSGTQLSVL.

This clone was seen a single time. The chain links TRBV24-1 to TRBJ2-7; 9 bases are shared with TRBD1. V was clipped by 3 bases and J by 6 bases; unmatched bases: 5. The germline V gene has CDR1 KGHDR and CDR2 SFDVKD. This CDR3 is 14 amino acids long. This CDR3 reads CATSDNRGLFEQYF. CDR3 coding DNA: TGTGCCACCAGTGATAACAGGGGGCTCTTCGAGCAGTACTTC.

The chain joins TRBV6-5 to TRBJ2-7; a weak D match, TRBD1 (6 bases). Germline assignment: CDR1 MNHEY and CDR2 SVGAGI. The ends were cut back, 6 bases at V and 2 bases at J, with 14 bases in the middle. The CDR3 has 14 residues. The CDR3 DNA reads TGTGCCAGCAGACAGGGCAGGACCACCTACGAGCAGTACGTC. Translating it yields CASRQGRTTYEQYV.